Given below is one T cell receptor (beta chain) in context. The sample belongs to a study of technical replicates of blood from several donors. The repertoire was sequenced with immunoSEQ multiplex PCR; TCRdb's copy has only in-frame clones and lacks some. This sample has under 90,000 clones, with about 96% found just once. Germline trimming cut 6 bases from V and 6 bases from J; bases unmatched to any gene: 10. CDR1 SGHRS and CDR2 YFSETQ come from the germline V gene. The CDR3 loop spans 14 amino acids. Material: T cells isolated from PBMCs. The TCR comes from a human donor in good health. The rearrangement links TRBV5-1 to TRBJ2-3; 7 nucleotides line up with TRBD2. CDR3 protein: CASTLPAGSDTQYF. The CDR3, as DNA: TGCGCCAGCACCCTCCCAGCGGGGAGTGATACGCAGTATTTT.